These 9 T cell receptor beta chains came from one sample sequenced in a study of shared clonotypes between healthy human individuals. Some clones are missing from TCRdb's copy, which holds only in-frame ones; the method was immunoSEQ multiplex PCR. The table shows around 2,000,000 clones, with about 95% occurring only once. The sample comprised naive CD4+ T cells sorted from blood. Subset: CD45RA+ positively selected. The source is a young man in good health.

This chain connects TRBV29-1 to TRBJ1-2; D remains unclear. The CDR3 covers 14 residues. CDR1 and CDR2 (germline): SQVTM, ANQGSEA. V lost 0 bases and J lost 4, with 12 bases in between. The CDR3 coding sequence is TGCAGCGTTGAAGATCGCGGGTTTGGCTATGGCTACACCTTC. It codes for CSVEDRGFGYGYTF.

In the case of this clone: Other nucleotide sequences in the sample specify the same CDR3. The rearrangement joins TRBV9 to TRBJ1-4, with 8 bases matching TRBD1. V gave up 3 bases and J gave up 3 bases; unmatched junction bases: 4. CDR1 is SGDLS and CDR2 is YYNGEE in the germline V gene. This CDR3 spans 15 amino acids. CDR3 in amino acids: CASSARQGPNEKLFF. CDR3 DNA sequence: TGTGCCAGCAGCGCCAGACAGGGGCCTAATGAAAAACTGTTTTTT.

The CDR3 DNA reads TGTGCCAGCAGTGGGTGGGTCACCGGGGAGCTGTTTTTT. Translated, it gives CASSGWVTGELFF. The chain carries TRBV6-1 and TRBJ2-2; D call uncertain. V was trimmed by 4 bases and J by 4 bases, leaving 7 bases between them. The CDR3 runs 13 residues. Germline V gives CDR1 MNHNS, CDR2 SASEGT.

The chain uses TRBV28 and TRBJ1-2; the match to TRBD1 covers 8 bases. V lost 4 bases and J lost 1; bases outside the gene matches: 5. The germline V gene has CDR1 MDHEN and CDR2 SYDVKM. CDR3 length: 15 residues. The DNA for the CDR3 is TGTGCCAGCAGTTCCGGGACAGGACATAACTATGGCTACACCTTC. Protein: CASSSGTGHNYGYTF.

V and J are TRBV5-6 and TRBJ1-5, with 8 positions matching TRBD1. Germline V gene lookup returns CDR1 SGHDT and CDR2 YYEEEE. The CDR3 has 18 amino acids. After removal of 0 bases from V and 2 bases from J, the junction contained 10 bases not matched to a gene. CDR3 coding DNA: TGTGCCAGCAGCTTGGGGGCGGCAGGGGGCGGAGGCAATCAGCCCCAGCATTTT. Translating it yields CASSLGAAGGGGNQPQHF.

With respect to this clone: In the same sample, other DNA sequences code for this CDR3. The rearrangement links TRBV6-5 to TRBJ2-2; the D is unclear. Germline values: CDR1 MNHEY, CDR2 SVGAGI. The CDR3 sequence is 11 residues long. Trimming cost V 8 bases and J 5 bases, with 6 bases left between them. The CDR3 DNA reads TGTGCCAGCGGTCGAACCGGGGAGCTGTTTTTT. Encoded protein: CASGRTGELFF.

V and J are TRBV2 and TRBJ2-2; 7 positions match TRBD1. V trimming: 6 bases; J trimming: 7 bases; junction bases outside the gene matches: 14. The CDR3 covers 16 residues. Germline V CDR1 and CDR2: SNHLY, FYNNEI. CDR3 coding DNA: TGTGCCAGCAGCCGTCGACAGGGCTTGAATGGCGGGGAGCTGTTTTTT. Protein product: CASSRRQGLNGGELFF.

The genes are TRBV6-1 and TRBJ2-1; tentative D call: TRBD1 (6 bases). Trimming left V 7 bases short and J 3 bases short, with 16 bases between. The CDR3 is 15 amino acids. Germline values: CDR1 MNHNS, CDR2 SASEGT. CDR3 amino acids: CASTEQAGVYNEQFF. The CDR3 nucleotides read TGTGCCAGCACCGAACAGGCAGGGGTCTACAATGAGCAGTTCTTC.

The chain recombines TRBV12-5 with TRBJ1-1; tentatively, D is TRBD1 (5 bases). CDR3 length: 13 amino acids. The V end lost 0 bases, the J end lost 5 bases, and 7 bases lay between the germline ends. Germline CDR1 is LGHNT and CDR2 is FRNRAP. The CDR3 DNA is TGTGCTAGTGGTTTGGTTAAGGGGACTGAAGCTTTCTTT. It specifies CASGLVKGTEAFF.